These 25 T cell receptor beta chains were sequenced from one sample in a study of blood T cell repertoires in COVID-19. TCRdb keeps only in-frame clones here, not all; method: immunoSEQ multiplex PCR. The sample yields approximately 200,000 clones, about 83% seen once. Sequenced input: peripheral blood. The receptors shown here come from a woman in her 50s with acute or convalescent COVID-19.

The chain links TRBV7-3 to TRBJ2-7; 8 bases are shared with TRBD2. V shed 5 bases and J 1 base; nucleotides not matched to a gene: 7. Germline V gene data show CDR1 as SGHTA and CDR2 as FQGTGA. CDR3 length: 15 residues. CDR3 amino acids: CASSPGGGSSYEQYF. The CDR3 region has the DNA TGTGCCAGCAGCCCAGGCGGGGGGTCGTCCTACGAGCAGTACTTC.

V usage is TRBV7-2 and J usage is TRBJ1-5; TRBD1 matches at 7 bases. In germline, CDR1 is SGHTA, CDR2 FQGNSA. The CDR3 spans 15 residues. The J segment lost 7 bases and the V segment lost 1 base, leaving 7 bases of the junction unmatched. CDR3 sequence reads: CASSLVGGLGQPQHF. The CDR3 nucleotides read TGTGCCAGCAGCTTAGTAGGGGGCCTAGGACAGCCCCAGCATTTT. The variable domain in full, with the rest retrieved from reference TRBV7-2 and TRBJ1-5, is GAGVSQSPSNKVTEKGKDVELRCDPISGHTALYWYRQSLGQGLEFLIYFQGNSAPDKSGLPSDRFSAERTGGSVSTLTIQRTQQEDSAVYLCASSLVGGLGQPQHFGDGTRLSIL.

V gene TRBV27 combines with J gene TRBJ2-2; TRBD2 agrees at 14 bases. This CDR3 has 14 amino acids. The germline gives CDR1 MNHEY, CDR2 SMNVEV (reference sequence). J gave up 6 bases and V 6 bases, and 0 bases lay outside the gene matches. The DNA of the CDR3 is TGTGCCAGCAGGGGACTAGCGGGGGCCGGGGAGCTGTTTTTT. Residues: CASRGLAGAGELFF.

The J gene is TRBJ2-1, the V gene TRBV30, with 9 bases identical to TRBD2. The V and J ends lost 3 bases and 8 bases, in that order; junction bases with no gene match: 8. CDR1 and CDR2 (germline): GTSNPN, SVGIG (reference sequence). The CDR3 contains 14 residues. CDR3: CAWRPGLALDEQFF. DNA for the CDR3: TGTGCCTGGAGGCCGGGACTAGCTCTAGATGAGCAGTTCTTC.

The rearrangement links TRBV2 to TRBJ2-3; the match to TRBD2 covers 7 bases. V was clipped by 5 bases and J by 5 bases; unmatched bases: 7. This CDR3 region has 14 residues. CDR1 is SNHLY, CDR2 FYNNEI, per germline. CDR3 sequence (DNA): TGTGCCAGCAGTATCGGGAGGTTGAGAGATACGCAGTATTTT. Translating gives CASSIGRLRDTQYF.

This chain connects TRBV5-4 to TRBJ2-7; 10 bases line up with TRBD2. The trim removed 2 bases at V and 3 bases at J, leaving 5 bases unmatched. Germline CDR1 reads SGHNT; CDR2 reads YYREEE (reference sequence). CDR3 length: 15 residues. CDR3 DNA sequence: TGTGCCAGCAGCTTTGCTGGGACTAGCGACTACGAGCAGTACTTC. As protein: CASSFAGTSDYEQYF. Drawing the rest from reference TRBV5-4 and TRBJ2-7, the complete variable domain is ETGVTQSPTHLIKTRGQQVTLRCSSQSGHNTVSWYQQALGQGPQFIFQYYREEENGRGNFPPRFSGLQFPNYSSELNVNALELDDSALYLCASSFAGTSDYEQYFGPGTRLTVT.

The gene calls are TRBV6-4 and TRBJ1-2; D possibly corresponds to TRBD1 (5 bases). CDR3 size: 13 residues. Germline assignment: CDR1 MRHNA and CDR2 SNTAGT. V was cut by 2 bases and J by 7 bases, with 11 bases left in between. Written as DNA, the CDR3 is TGTGCCAGCAGTGACGGTAGGGGTCGTGGCTACACCTTC. This encodes CASSDGRGRGYTF.

The chain links TRBV3-1 (or the pseudogene TRBV3-2) to TRBJ1-2, with a possible D match to TRBD1 (5 bases). The length of the CDR3 is 15 residues. CDR1 is LGHDT and CDR2 is YNNKEL in the germline V gene (reference sequence). Trimming pared 1 base from V and 5 bases from J, leaving 14 bases between. The CDR3 reads CASSQALLRGYGYTF. The CDR3 DNA follows: TGTGCCAGCAGCCAAGCCCTCCTAAGGGGTTATGGCTACACCTTC.

The CDR3 DNA reads as TGTGCCAGCAGTCCCCCAGGGACAACTAATGAAAAACTGTTTTTT. Encoded protein: CASSPPGTTNEKLFF. The chain has TRBV28 and TRBJ1-4; tentative D call: TRBD1 (5 bases). Trimming removed 5 bases at V and 0 bases at J, with 10 bases between. Germline CDR1 and CDR2: MDHEN and SYDVKM. The CDR3 is made up of 15 amino acids.

The chain couples TRBV5-1 to TRBJ1-6; D is unresolved. V dropped 0 bases and J dropped 10 bases, with 8 bases sitting between them. The germline gives CDR1 SGHRS, CDR2 YFSETQ. The CDR3 loop spans 13 amino acids. CDR3 sequence: CASSLGGWSPLHF. The DNA of the CDR3 is TGCGCCAGCAGCTTGGGCGGGTGGTCACCCCTCCACTTT.

This clone was counted once. J is TRBJ2-6 and V is TRBV6-1; D remains ambiguous. Germline V CDR1 and CDR2: MNHNS, SASEGT. Between the trimmed V and J ends, which lost 2 bases and 0 bases, there was a span of 11 bases. This CDR3 has 17 amino acids. CDR3 sequence: CASSESPTSSGANVLTF. Written as DNA, the CDR3 is TGTGCCAGCAGTGAATCCCCAACAAGCTCTGGGGCCAACGTCCTGACTTTC.

This clone occurred a few times. This chain connects TRBV13 to TRBJ2-3; 10 bases agree with TRBD2. CDR3 length: 16 residues. Germline loops: CDR1 PRHDT, CDR2 FYEKMQ (reference sequence). J lost 5 bases, V lost 5 bases, and 10 bases had no gene match. CDR3 in DNA: TGTGCCAGCAGCACCTCTAGCGGGGGAGTAATAGATACGCAGTATTTT. It is translated as CASSTSSGGVIDTQYF.

V usage is TRBV7-2 and J usage is TRBJ2-5; 10 nucleotides align to TRBD2. V was clipped by 3 bases and J by 5 bases; unmatched bases: 6. CDR1 is SGHTA and CDR2 is FQGNSA in the germline V gene. CDR3 length equals 15 residues. Here the CDR3 DNA reads TGTGCCAGCAGCTTCCGAAGAGCGGGGGGGGAGACCCAGTACTTC. Translating it yields CASSFRRAGGETQYF.

This chain links TRBV5-6 with TRBJ2-1; no clear D gene. The V gene lost 1 base and the J gene lost 6 bases, with 8 bases spanning the gap. In germline, CDR1 is SGHDT, CDR2 YYEEEE. The CDR3 is made up of 13 amino acids. DNA of the CDR3: TGTGCCAGCAGCTTGACACCCTCCAATGAGCAGTTCTTC. Its translation is CASSLTPSNEQFF.

The chain is built from TRBV24-1 and TRBJ1-2; a weak D match, TRBD1 (5 bases). The CDR3 is 14 residues long. Germline V gives CDR1 KGHDR, CDR2 SFDVKD. V dropped 1 base and J dropped 8 bases, with 13 bases sitting between them. This CDR3 reads CATSDFPGPGGYTF. CDR3 DNA sequence: TGTGCCACCAGTGATTTCCCAGGGCCTGGGGGCTACACCTTC.

V and J are TRBV18 and TRBJ2-6; no clear D. Germline CDR1 is KGHSH and CDR2 is LQKENI. The CDR3 sequence is 15 residues long. V was shortened by 0 bases and J by 4 bases, with 7 bases between the two germline ends. The CDR3 spells CASSPPSRGANVLTF. The CDR3 nucleotides are TGTGCCAGCTCACCACCGAGTCGAGGGGCCAACGTCCTGACTTTC.

The table lists this clone with a few counts. Here the CDR3 DNA reads TGTGCCAGCTCCCCAGGCGGCGGGGAGCTGTTTTTT. Amino acids: CASSPGGGELFF. J is TRBJ2-2 and V is TRBV18; D is ambiguous. The CDR3 has 12 amino acids. CDR1 and CDR2 (germline): KGHSH, LQKENI. V lost 6 bases and J 7 bases, leaving 9 bases between the germline ends.

This chain connects TRBV6-6 to TRBJ1-6; TRBD1 is a possible D gene (6 bases). Deletions cut 7 bases from V and 9 bases from J, with 13 bases between. The CDR3 totals 13 residues. In germline, CDR1 is MNHNY, CDR2 SVGAGI (reference sequence). The CDR3 sequence: CASIPGGGSPLHF. The CDR3 coding sequence is TGTGCCAGCATTCCGGGGGGCGGTTCACCCCTCCACTTT.

V usage is TRBV27 and J usage is TRBJ2-2, with D tentatively TRBD2 (5 bases). V lost 2 bases, J lost 8 bases, and 9 bases lay in between. The CDR3 has 13 amino acids. The V gene's germline CDR1 is MNHEY and CDR2 SMNVEV (reference sequence). The CDR3 region is CASSLIGMGELFF. CDR3 nucleotides: TGTGCCAGCAGTTTAATCGGGATGGGGGAGCTGTTTTTT.

This clone turned up a few times. The J gene is TRBJ1-3, the V gene TRBV5-1; D is unresolved. The CDR3 spans 13 residues. V lost 3 bases and J lost 0, with 4 bases in between. Germline V gene sequence: CDR1 SGHRS, CDR2 YFSETQ. As DNA, the CDR3 is TGCGCCAGCAGCTCATCCTCTGGAAACACCATATATTTT. This gives the protein CASSSSSGNTIYF.

The chain joins TRBV19 to TRBJ2-7; possible D gene TRBD1, 5 bases. With 1 base removed from V and 3 bases from J, the gap between germline ends came to 10 bases. CDR1 and CDR2 (germline): LNHDA, SQIVND (reference sequence). The CDR3 sequence is 14 residues long. CDR3 region: CASSIGQPLYEQYF. The CDR3 DNA reads as TGTGCCAGTAGTATAGGACAGCCCCTCTACGAGCAGTACTTC.

The rearrangement uses TRBV5-1 and TRBJ2-5; 7 bases line up with TRBD1. From germline, CDR1 is SGHRS and CDR2 YFSETQ. CDR3 length equals 14 residues. V lost 4 bases to trimming and J lost 5 bases; unmatched junction nucleotides: 8. The CDR3 sequence: CASSRTGVDETQYF. In DNA form, the CDR3 reads TGCGCCAGCAGCCGTACAGGGGTGGACGAGACCCAGTACTTC.

Here the CDR3 DNA reads TGCGCCAGCAGCCAAGAAGGAGTGGCGAGACAGTACGCTTTCTTT. Encoded protein: CASSQEGVARQYAFF. The chain couples TRBV4-1 to TRBJ1-1; D may be TRBD1 (5 bases). Germline CDR1 reads MGHRA; CDR2 reads YSYEKL. V gave up 0 bases and J gave up 11 bases, with 19 bases separating them. CDR3 length: 15 amino acids.

This rearrangement joins TRBV9 to TRBJ2-2; a possible D gene is TRBD2 (5 bases). The CDR3 covers 16 residues. The V and J ends lost 3 bases and 1 base respectively, with 13 bases between them. Germline lookup yields CDR1 SGDLS and CDR2 YYNGEE. The CDR3 reads CASSEGGRMNTGELFF. CDR3 nucleotides: TGTGCCAGCAGCGAGGGCGGGCGGATGAACACCGGGGAGCTGTTTTTT.

V and J are TRBV6-5 and TRBJ2-7, with 9 bases matching TRBD2. The CDR3 runs 14 residues. The V segment lost 7 bases and the J segment 3 bases; nucleotides outside the gene matches: 7. The germline CDR1 and CDR2 sequences are MNHEY and SVGAGI. The chain's CDR3 is CASNAGGPYYEQYF. In nucleotides, the CDR3 is TGTGCCAGCAATGCGGGGGGGCCGTACTACGAGCAGTACTTC.